One sample yielded the 8 T cell receptor beta chains listed below, sequenced in a study of cytomegalovirus exposure and HLA in healthy donors. Vbeta (60) and Jbeta (13) primers were used in the PCR. Generated by immunoSEQ multiplex PCR, the TCRdb table keeps only in-frame clones and is missing some. The repertoire has around 130,000 clones, 80% to 90% of them found once; the top ten carry under 6%. Material for sequencing was PBMCs. The receptor source for this set is a woman between 35 and 50 years old in good health and CMV-seropositive.

This chain connects TRBV4-2 to TRBJ1-3, with a possible D match to TRBD1 (5 bases). Per germline, CDR1 LGHNA and CDR2 YNFKEQ. Trimming took off 0 bases at V and 1 base at J, with 7 bases between the two ends. CDR3 length: 15 residues. As DNA, the CDR3 is TGTGCCAGCAGCCAAGAAAGGGGATCTGGAAACACCATATATTTT. This translates into CASSQERGSGNTIYF.

The CDR3 loop is CASSHDIGGAYEQYF. CDR3 nucleotide sequence: TGTGCCAGCAGCCATGATATCGGGGGGGCCTACGAGCAGTACTTC. The chain couples TRBV9 to TRBJ2-7, with TRBD2 matching over 8 bases. Germline V lookup: CDR1 SGDLS, CDR2 YYNGEE. J was trimmed by 2 bases and V by 4 bases; bases with no gene match: 8. The CDR3 length is 15 residues.

Only a few counts were recorded for this clone. V usage is TRBV21-1 and J usage is TRBJ2-7; TRBD2 is the table's D call, not checked against the DNA. TRBV21-1 is a listed pseudogene. CDR3 size: 18 residues. Here the CDR3 DNA reads TGTGCCAGCAGCAAGGAGACTAGCGGGAGGGAGTTCTCCTACGAGCAGTACTTC. As protein: CASSKETSGREFSYEQYF.

The gene calls are TRBV5-4 and TRBJ1-2; TRBD1 aligns across 8 bases. The CDR3 loop spans 13 amino acids. CDR1 SGHNT and CDR2 YYREEE come from the germline V gene (reference sequence). Germline trimming cut 4 bases from V and 9 bases from J; bases unmatched to any gene: 8. CDR3 coding DNA: TGTGCCAGCAGCCCGACAGGGGAAATCAGCTACACCTTC. As protein: CASSPTGEISYTF. Full variable domain (rest looked up from reference TRBV5-4 and TRBJ1-2): ETGVTQSPTHLIKTRGQQVTLRCSSQSGHNTVSWYQQALGQGPQFIFQYYREEENGRGNFPPRFSGLQFPNYSSELNVNALELDDSALYLCASSPTGEISYTFGSGTRLTVV.

Here the CDR3 reads CASSQEFASGGTDTQYF. The CDR3 coding sequence is TGTGCCAGCAGCCAAGAATTCGCTAGCGGGGGAACAGATACGCAGTATTTT. J is TRBJ2-3 and V is TRBV4-2; TRBD2 aligns across 10 bases. J lost 3 bases, V lost 0 bases, and 6 bases had no gene match. The CDR3 totals 17 residues. The germline CDR1 and CDR2 sequences are LGHNA and YNFKEQ.

This rearrangement joins TRBV27 to TRBJ2-1, with 15 bases matching TRBD2. V gave up 6 bases and J gave up 10 bases; unmatched junction bases: 4. Germline CDR1 is MNHEY and CDR2 is SMNVEV (reference sequence). The CDR3 loop spans 14 amino acids. CDR3 bases: TGTGCCAGCAGGGACGGACTAGCGGGAGGGGAGCAGTTCTTC. Its translation: CASRDGLAGGEQFF.

V and J are TRBV15 and TRBJ2-7; D possibly corresponds to TRBD1 (6 bases). CDR1 and CDR2 (germline): LNHNV, YYDKDF (reference sequence). The CDR3 contains 15 residues. The V end was cut by 2 bases, the J end by 2 bases, with 13 bases between. CDR3 bases: TGTGCCACCAGCAGACCCGGGACAAGAACCTACGAGCAGTACTTC. The encoded protein is CATSRPGTRTYEQYF.

This clone was found once. The J gene is TRBJ2-6, the V gene TRBV5-4, with TRBD1 matching over 10 bases. Germline V gives CDR1 SGHNT, CDR2 YYREEE (reference sequence). J lost 1 base, V lost 5 bases, and 6 bases had no gene match. The CDR3 length is 17 residues. CDR3 in amino acids: CASRIGTGASGANVLTF. In DNA, the CDR3 is TGTGCCAGCAGAATCGGGACAGGGGCTTCTGGGGCCAACGTCCTGACTTTC.